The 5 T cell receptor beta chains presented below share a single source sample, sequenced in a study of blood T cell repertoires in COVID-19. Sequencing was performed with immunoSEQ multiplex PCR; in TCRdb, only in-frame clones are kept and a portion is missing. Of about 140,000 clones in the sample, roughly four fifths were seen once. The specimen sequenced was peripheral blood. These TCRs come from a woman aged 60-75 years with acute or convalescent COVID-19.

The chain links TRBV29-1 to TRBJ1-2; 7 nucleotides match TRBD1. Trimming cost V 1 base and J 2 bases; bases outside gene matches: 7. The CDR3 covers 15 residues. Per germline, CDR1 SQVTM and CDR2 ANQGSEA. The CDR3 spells CSVEGPTGINYGYTF. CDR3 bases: TGCAGCGTTGAAGGCCCGACAGGGATCAACTATGGCTACACCTTC.

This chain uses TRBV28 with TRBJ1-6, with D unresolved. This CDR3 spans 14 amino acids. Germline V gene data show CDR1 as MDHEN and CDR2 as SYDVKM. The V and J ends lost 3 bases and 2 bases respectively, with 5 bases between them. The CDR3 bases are TGTGCCAGCAGTTTTCTCGCCTATAATTCACCCCTCCACTTT. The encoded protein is CASSFLAYNSPLHF.

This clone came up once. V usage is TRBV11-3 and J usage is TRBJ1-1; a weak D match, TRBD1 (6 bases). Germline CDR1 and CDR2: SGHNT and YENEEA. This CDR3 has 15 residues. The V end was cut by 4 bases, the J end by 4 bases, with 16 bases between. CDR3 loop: CASSSMGGRGTEAFF. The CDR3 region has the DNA TGTGCCAGCAGCTCTATGGGGGGGCGGGGCACTGAAGCTTTCTTT.

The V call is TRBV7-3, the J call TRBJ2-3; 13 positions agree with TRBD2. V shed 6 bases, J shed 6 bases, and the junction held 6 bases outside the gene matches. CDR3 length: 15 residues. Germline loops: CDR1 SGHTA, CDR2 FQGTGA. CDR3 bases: TGTGCCAGCAGTTGGACTAGCGGGAGTGGGGATACGCAGTATTTT. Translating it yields CASSWTSGSGDTQYF.

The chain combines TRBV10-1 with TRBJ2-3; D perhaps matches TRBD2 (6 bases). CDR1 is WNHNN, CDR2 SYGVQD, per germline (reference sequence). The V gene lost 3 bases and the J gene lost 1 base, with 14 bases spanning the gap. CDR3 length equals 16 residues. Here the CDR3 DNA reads TGCGCCAGCAGTGATAGGGTGTCGGGAGGCACAGATACGCAGTATTTT. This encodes CASSDRVSGGTDTQYF.